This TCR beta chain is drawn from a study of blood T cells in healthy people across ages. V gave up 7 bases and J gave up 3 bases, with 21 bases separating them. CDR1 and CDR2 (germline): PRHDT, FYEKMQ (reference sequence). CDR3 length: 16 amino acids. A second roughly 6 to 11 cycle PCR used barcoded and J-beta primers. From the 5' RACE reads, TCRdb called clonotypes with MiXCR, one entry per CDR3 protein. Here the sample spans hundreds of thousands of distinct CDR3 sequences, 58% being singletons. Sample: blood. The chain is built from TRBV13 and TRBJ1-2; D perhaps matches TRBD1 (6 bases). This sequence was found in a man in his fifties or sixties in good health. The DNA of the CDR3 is TGTGCCAGCACCCGAGGAGGGGGGGATCGGCACTATGGCTACACCTTC. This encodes CASTRGGGDRHYGYTF.